This T cell receptor beta chain was captured by sequencing in a study of human T cells and chemical hapten exposure (dated by TCRdb to about 2021). Regarding the study in general: For sensitization, 2% DPC in acetone was applied to a roughly 2 cm by roughly 2 cm area of upper inner arm skin. Blood for TCR sequencing was provided by twenty-nine alopecia patients at one to four time points (pre-sensitization, 2, 6 and 24 weeks). Libraries were pooled for sequencing, and variation in per-sample TCR yields was attributed mainly to small differences in library volumes within the pool. The mostly female patient cohort included alopecia areata with under or over 50% scalp involvement, alopecia totalis and alopecia universalis. Weekly therapeutic DPC doses were additionally applied to the scalp of patients throughout the roughly 23-week study period. Peripheral blood TCR repertoire changes were tracked in vivo in alopecia patients during primary and secondary sensitization to the hapten diphenylcyclopropenone (DPC). Blood samples were taken from patients before sensitization (week 0) and then at 2, 6 and about 24 weeks after DPC sensitization. Patch testing on the upper back used Finn chambers containing 0.01% DPC, with scoring done after 6 days according to International Contact Dermatitis Research Group standards. The paper as a whole reports these results and caveats: Significantly more large CDR3 similarity clusters were formed by expanded TCRs than by pre-sensitization or healthy control sets, consistent with antigen-driven responses. Patch test score was positively correlated with the number of PT1 expanded TCRs, with significance at thresholds 8, 16 and 32 but not at 4. After repeated subsampling, the strength of the expansion versus patch-test correlation and the threshold at which it became significant changed. Because every patient had alopecia, a presumed autoimmune disease, the patients' immune response might differ from that of healthy individuals. The number of TCRs above 1 in 1000 frequency did not change with DPC sensitization; there was no evidence of global repertoire structure alterations.

Libraries were built with RACE. For sequencing, a NextSeq 500 was employed. During library preparation, unique molecular identifiers were attached to individual cDNA molecules so that TCRs could be counted quantitatively and reproducibly. Each blood RNA sample was used to sequence both TCR alpha and TCR beta chains. The authors' pipeline ran thus. A median of about 87,000 TCRs per sample was observed, with a range of about 23,224 to 700,000. The Decombinator software suite was used to annotate V, J and CDR3 in the TCR reads. For the PS versus PT1 abundance plots, all samples were subsampled to the same number of TCRs (28,000). TCRs were defined as expanded if absent before sensitization and observed at least eight times at the 2-week time point. The public reads were run again by TCRdb, first through fastp at Q25 and then through MiXCR, and only productive beta chains were kept. Each CDR3 protein appears once, grouped with its most common genes and DNA. TCRdb, not the authors, supplied the V and J calls. This sample comprises about 380,000 distinct CDR3 sequences, about 4.8% of them detected only once. The top ten constitute under 2.5% of the sample.

V is cut by 3 bases and J by 1 base, and the space between the germline ends is 13 bases. CDR3 length: 15 amino acids, cysteine to phenylalanine. Just the 45-base CDR3 DNA is kept, in frame starting at base 1. In the germline V gene, CDR1 corresponds to SGDLS and CDR2 to YYNGEE. Sample time point, as interpreted from the label and publication: patch test 1, 2 weeks after DPC sensitization. Per the publication, the treatment or condition label means: therapeutic diphenylcyclopropenone sensitization with weekly scalp DPC. At every patch-test visit, the blood draw took place before the patch test was put on. To be eligible, patients had to be aged 18 to 70, diagnosed with alopecia and judged suitable for DPC therapy, while pregnant patients were excluded. Total RNA was extracted from unfractionated whole blood collected in Tempus Blood RNA tubes. Points on this clonotype: Its recognized antigen is unknown. A much larger clone differs from this one at a single base, so this may be a read error.

Sequenced here: whole blood, sampled in connection with sensitization to the hapten diphenylcyclopropenone (DPC). The rearranged chain carries TRBV9 and TRBJ1-1; there is no confident call for the D gene. The TCR comes from a woman aged 45-60 years with alopecia areata. Some clones in this sample may be carry-over from other donors' samples. Here the CDR3 is given as CASSEDPGPNTEAFF. Read as DNA, the sequence is TGTGCCAGCAGCGAGGATCCCGGCCCGAACACTGAAGCTTTCTTT.